This paragraph covers one TCR beta chain sequence. The target antigen is unknown. These data belong to a study of identical twins. Donors were all healthy Caucasians. Via MiXCR, TCRdb re-called the 5' RACE reads, giving one row per CDR3 protein. This sample carries 700,000 to 950,000 distinct CDR3 sequences, over 9% of them seen once, and the ten largest clones take 1.5% to 2%. This CDR3 is 13 amino acids long. Trimming at V came to 5 bases and at J to 5 bases, leaving 4 bases not matched to a gene. Study results and limitations: Invariant MAIT and iNKT cells are populations that could partly confound zero-insertion analyses. Abundant cord blood beta clonotypes carried fewer insertions; memory repertoires showed none. The analysis was cross-sectional rather than longitudinal within donors.

These data were likewise used in another study, on yellow fever vaccine responses in identical twins.

Sequenced input: PBMCs. The V and J genes are TRBV12-3 or TRBV12-4 and TRBJ2-7, with 9 positions matching TRBD2. This TCR was recovered from a woman between 18 and 29 years old in good health. CDR3 nucleotides: TGTGCCAGCAGTGATAGCGGGAGCCACGAGCAGTACTTC. As protein: CASSDSGSHEQYF.